Listed below are T cell receptor beta chains from one sample, sequenced in a study of T-cell memory formation after mild COVID-19. TCRdb analysed the 5' RACE reads with MiXCR anew, one entry per CDR3 protein. The table shows a few hundred thousand distinct CDR3 sequences, with 25% to 30% occurring only once. The sequencing sample was made of PBMCs or a T cell subset sorted from them (not recorded which). These receptors originate from an adult woman who had mild COVID-19 (a few samples of this study predate the infection). Cell type and time point are not known. The CDR3 runs from the conserved cysteine through the conserved F or W. The order of the fields is clone size, J gene, V gene, CDR3 protein. Size values are once, few and many counts, or a class for expanded clones, and some rows have none.

size: few
J: TRBJ2-3
V: TRBV5-1
CDR3: CASSLVGGGPTDTQYF

size: .
J: TRBJ2-1
V: TRBV9
CDR3: CASSVAEYEDEQFF

size: few
J: TRBJ1-6
V: TRBV15
CDR3: CATSRGRDSPLHF

size: .
J: TRBJ2-5
V: TRBV6-6
CDR3: CASTNRGGETQYF

size: .
J: TRBJ2-1
V: TRBV20-1
CDR3: CSANEGGHSYNEQFF

size: .
J: TRBJ2-3
V: TRBV20-1
CDR3: CSVRTLAGADTQYF

size: .
J: TRBJ1-1
V: TRBV7-6
CDR3: CASSAYTRGRGTEAFF

size: .
J: TRBJ2-7
V: TRBV7-9
CDR3: CASSLGTSGLIDVWEQYF

size: .
J: TRBJ2-3
V: TRBV7-2
CDR3: CASAERTDTQYF

size: .
J: TRBJ1-5
V: TRBV5-5
CDR3: CASSVDSLRNQPQHF

size: .
J: TRBJ1-2
V: TRBV14
CDR3: CASSHPVVSGATNYGYTF

size: few
J: TRBJ1-5
V: TRBV20-1
CDR3: CSARDQGQGRGPQHF

size: .
J: TRBJ2-1
V: TRBV12-3/TRBV12-4
CDR3: CASSRSGGSRDEQFF

size: .
J: TRBJ1-3
V: TRBV30
CDR3: CAWSEGSGNTIYF

size: .
J: TRBJ2-3
V: TRBV5-1
CDR3: CASSREAGTSTDTQYF

size: few
J: TRBJ2-7
V: TRBV5-6
CDR3: CASSLNYLSYEQYF

size: .
J: TRBJ2-1
V: TRBV7-9
CDR3: CASSSRTEDHNEQFF

size: few
J: TRBJ2-1
V: TRBV12-3/TRBV12-4
CDR3: CASRGVGAGGAYNEQFF

size: .
J: TRBJ2-6
V: TRBV7-8
CDR3: CASSLGRAGANVLTF

size: few
J: TRBJ2-3
V: TRBV20-1
CDR3: CSASGGSILVEADTQYF

size: few
J: TRBJ2-7
V: TRBV29-1
CDR3: CSVRPPGIHEQYF

size: .
J: TRBJ2-5
V: TRBV3-1
CDR3: CASSRLGGETQYF

size: .
J: TRBJ1-2
V: TRBV12-3/TRBV12-4
CDR3: CASSAPGHEGSYGYTF

size: few
J: TRBJ2-3
V: TRBV14
CDR3: CASSQDRGRVRSTDTQYF

size: .
J: TRBJ2-2
V: TRBV4-3
CDR3: CASSQDRTISGELFF

size: few
J: TRBJ1-1
V: TRBV7-6
CDR3: CASSLGPGEAFF

size: few
J: TRBJ2-7
V: TRBV15
CDR3: CATSQARRQYF

size: few
J: TRBJ1-1
V: TRBV2
CDR3: CASSGMNTEAFF

size: .
J: TRBJ2-1
V: TRBV28
CDR3: CAAFGVATGNEQFF

size: few
J: TRBJ2-1
V: TRBV7-2
CDR3: CASSLLDGYNEQFF

size: .
J: TRBJ2-7
V: TRBV6-2/TRBV6-3
CDR3: CASTINPGLATLQYF

size: few
J: TRBJ2-5
V: TRBV7-8
CDR3: CASSLAGEWQETQYF

size: once
J: TRBJ2-1
V: TRBV9
CDR3: CASSSGLAGVYNEQFF

size: many
J: TRBJ2-7
V: TRBV4-2
CDR3: CASSQDGGQASYEQYF

size: .
J: TRBJ2-4
V: TRBV7-8
CDR3: CASSSRRNIQYF

size: .
J: TRBJ1-2
V: TRBV30
CDR3: CAWSVGWGYTF

size: .
J: TRBJ2-2
V: TRBV12-3/TRBV12-4
CDR3: CASSSTLTSGNTGELFF

size: .
J: TRBJ2-7
V: TRBV7-2
CDR3: CASSGSLNEQYF

size: many
J: TRBJ1-6
V: TRBV3-1
CDR3: CASSQDVRGDSPLHF

size: few
J: TRBJ2-7
V: TRBV7-9
CDR3: CASSLGPSGKHEQYF

size: .
J: TRBJ1-2
V: TRBV7-9
CDR3: CASSSVGGSKASNYGYTF

size: .
J: TRBJ2-1
V: TRBV15
CDR3: CATSRDGGVWNEQFF

size: few
J: TRBJ2-7
V: TRBV5-1
CDR3: CASSLGTGGFYEQYF

size: .
J: TRBJ2-3
V: TRBV6-5
CDR3: CASRSNRRGPDTQYF

size: many
J: TRBJ2-7
V: TRBV4-2
CDR3: CASSQGLAGGYEQYF

size: .
J: TRBJ2-3
V: TRBV7-2
CDR3: CASSLAGTGRSDTQYF

size: .
J: TRBJ2-1
V: TRBV7-8
CDR3: CASSLLKGLGYEQFF

size: few
J: TRBJ2-7
V: TRBV20-1
CDR3: CSARVGLTSYEQYF

size: few
J: TRBJ2-3
V: TRBV2
CDR3: CASTVRTDTQYF

size: once
J: TRBJ2-3
V: TRBV10-2
CDR3: CASSEQLEGFTDTQYF

size: many
J: TRBJ1-5
V: TRBV4-3
CDR3: CASSQEQGNNQPQHF

size: .
J: TRBJ2-4
V: TRBV27
CDR3: CASRSLRDRGPLGKNIQYF

size: .
J: TRBJ2-7
V: TRBV27
CDR3: CASGRGVSVLYEQYF

size: .
J: TRBJ2-1
V: TRBV20-1
CDR3: CSARDWGWTETYNEQFF